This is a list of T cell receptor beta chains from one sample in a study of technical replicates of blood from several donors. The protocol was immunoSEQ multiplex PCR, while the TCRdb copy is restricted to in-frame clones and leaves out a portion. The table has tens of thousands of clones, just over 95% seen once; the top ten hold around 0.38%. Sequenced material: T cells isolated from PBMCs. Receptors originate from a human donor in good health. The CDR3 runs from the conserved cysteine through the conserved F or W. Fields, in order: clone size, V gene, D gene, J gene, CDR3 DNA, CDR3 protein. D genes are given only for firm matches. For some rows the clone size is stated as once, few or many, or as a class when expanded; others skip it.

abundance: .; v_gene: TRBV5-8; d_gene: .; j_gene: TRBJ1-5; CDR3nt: TGTGCCAGCAGCTTTCTCGAGCAGCCCCAGCATTTT; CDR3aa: CASSFLEQPQHF
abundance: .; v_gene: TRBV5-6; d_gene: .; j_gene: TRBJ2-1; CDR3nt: TGTGCCAGCAGCTTGGTAGGCGGCAGTTACAATGAGCAGTTCTTC; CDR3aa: CASSLVGGSYNEQFF
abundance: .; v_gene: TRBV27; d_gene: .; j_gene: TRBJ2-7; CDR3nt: TGTGCCAGCAGTTGGGGCAGGGGCTACGAGCAGTACTTC; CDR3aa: CASSWGRGYEQYF
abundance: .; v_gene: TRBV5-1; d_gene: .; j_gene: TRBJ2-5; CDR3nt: TGCGCCAGCAGCTTGGATCCCTCGGGGACCCAGTACTTC; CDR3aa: CASSLDPSGTQYF
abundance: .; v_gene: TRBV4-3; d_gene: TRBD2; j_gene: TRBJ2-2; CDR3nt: TGCGCCAGCAGCCAAGCCAGACTAGCGGACCTCCCTTTGAACACCGGGGAGCTGTTTTTT; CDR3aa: CASSQARLADLPLNTGELFF
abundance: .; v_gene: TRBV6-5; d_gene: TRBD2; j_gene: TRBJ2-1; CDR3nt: TGTGCCAGCAGTCCGACACTAGCGGGCAATGAGCAGTTCTTC; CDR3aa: CASSPTLAGNEQFF
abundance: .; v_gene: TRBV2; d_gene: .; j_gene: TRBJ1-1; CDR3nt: TGTGCCAGCTTACAGGTGAACACTGAAGCTTTCTTT; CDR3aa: CASLQVNTEAFF
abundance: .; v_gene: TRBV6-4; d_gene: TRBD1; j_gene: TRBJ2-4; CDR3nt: TGTGCCAGCAGTTACGACAGGGGAAACATTCAGTACTTC; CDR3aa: CASSYDRGNIQYF
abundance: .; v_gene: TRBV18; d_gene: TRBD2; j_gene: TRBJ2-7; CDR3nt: TGTGCCAGCTCACCTAGAGGAAATAGCGGGAGTAACTACGAGCAGTACTTC; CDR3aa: CASSPRGNSGSNYEQYF
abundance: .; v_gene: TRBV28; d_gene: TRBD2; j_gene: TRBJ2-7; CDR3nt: TGTGCCAGCAGTTACTCGGCGGGAGAGGCCTTTGGGGACGAGCAGTACTTC; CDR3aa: CASSYSAGEAFGDEQYF
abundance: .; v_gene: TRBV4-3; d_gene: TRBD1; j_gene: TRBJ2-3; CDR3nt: TGCGCCAGCAGCCAAGATTTAGGGGGGACAGGGTGGATGGCAGATACGCAGTATTTT; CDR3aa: CASSQDLGGTGWMADTQYF
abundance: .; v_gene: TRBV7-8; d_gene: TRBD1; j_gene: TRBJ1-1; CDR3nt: TGTGCCAGCAGCTTTGGTTATGACAGGGGCACTGAAGCTTTCTTT; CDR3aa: CASSFGYDRGTEAFF
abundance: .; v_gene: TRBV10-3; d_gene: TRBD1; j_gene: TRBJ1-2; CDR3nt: TGTGCCATCAGCTTAACACAGGGGGGGGACTATGGCTACACCTTC; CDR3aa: CAISLTQGGDYGYTF
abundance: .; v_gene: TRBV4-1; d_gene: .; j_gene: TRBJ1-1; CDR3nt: TGCGCCAGCAGCCAGAGGGGAGGAACTGAAGCTTTCTTT; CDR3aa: CASSQRGGTEAFF
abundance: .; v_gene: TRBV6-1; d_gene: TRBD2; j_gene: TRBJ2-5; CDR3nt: TGTGCCAGCAGTGATAGACTAGCGGGAGACCAAGAGACCCAGTACTTC; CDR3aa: CASSDRLAGDQETQYF
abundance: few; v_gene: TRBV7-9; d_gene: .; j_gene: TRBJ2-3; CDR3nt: TGTGCCAGCAGCTTATTCGGGTACACAGATACGCAGTATTTT; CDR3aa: CASSLFGYTDTQYF
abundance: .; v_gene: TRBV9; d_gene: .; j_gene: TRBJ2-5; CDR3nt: TGTGCCAGCAGCGTAGTGCCGGGTGAGACCCAGTACTTC; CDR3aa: CASSVVPGETQYF
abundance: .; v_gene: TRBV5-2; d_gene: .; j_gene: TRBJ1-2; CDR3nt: TGTGCCAGCAACATTACCGGAGTACGAAAGACCTATGGCTACACCTTC; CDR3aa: CASNITGVRKTYGYTF
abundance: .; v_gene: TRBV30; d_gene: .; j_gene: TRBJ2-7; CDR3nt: TGTGCCTGGACCCAAACCCAACTTATACTCTTC; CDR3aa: CAWTQTQLILF
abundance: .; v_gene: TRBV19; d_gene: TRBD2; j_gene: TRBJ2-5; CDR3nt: TGTGCCAGTAGTATGGGACTAGGGGGGCAAGAGACCCAGTACTTC; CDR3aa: CASSMGLGGQETQYF
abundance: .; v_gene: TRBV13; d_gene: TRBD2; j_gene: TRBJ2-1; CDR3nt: TGTGCCAGCAGCGTACTAGCGGTCACCTACAATGAGCAGTTCTTC; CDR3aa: CASSVLAVTYNEQFF
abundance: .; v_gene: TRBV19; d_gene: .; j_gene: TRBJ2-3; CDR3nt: TGTGCCAGTAGCCAGTTCGCTAGCACAGATACGCAGTATTTT; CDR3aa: CASSQFASTDTQYF
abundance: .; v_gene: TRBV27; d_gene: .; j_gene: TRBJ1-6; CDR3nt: TGTGCCAGCAGTCCCCGGATAGGAGGTAATTCACCCCTCCACTTT; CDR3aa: CASSPRIGGNSPLHF
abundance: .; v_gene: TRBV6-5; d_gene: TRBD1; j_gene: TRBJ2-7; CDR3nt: TGTGCCAGCAGTCGACAGGGGGAAAACGAGCAGTACTTC; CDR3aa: CASSRQGENEQYF
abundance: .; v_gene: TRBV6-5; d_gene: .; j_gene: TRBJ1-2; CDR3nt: TGTGCCAGCAGTTACTCGAACAGTAACTATGGCTACACCTTC; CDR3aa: CASSYSNSNYGYTF
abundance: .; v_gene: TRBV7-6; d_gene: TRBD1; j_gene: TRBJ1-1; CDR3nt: TGTGCCAGCAGCCCTCAAACAGGGGCCACTGAAGCTTTCTTT; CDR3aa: CASSPQTGATEAFF
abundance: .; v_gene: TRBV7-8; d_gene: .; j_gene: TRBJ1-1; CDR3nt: TGTGCCAGCAGCGTTGACACCTCCATGAACACTGAAGCTTTCTTT; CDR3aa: CASSVDTSMNTEAFF
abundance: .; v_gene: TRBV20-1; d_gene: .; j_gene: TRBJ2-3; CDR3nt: TGCAGTGCTAGTATAACAGGTCCGCAGTATTTT; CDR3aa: CSASITGPQYF
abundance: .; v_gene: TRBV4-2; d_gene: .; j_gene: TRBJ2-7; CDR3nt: TGTGCCAGCAGCCAAGATCAAAGCGCCCACTACGAGCAGTACTTC; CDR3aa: CASSQDQSAHYEQYF
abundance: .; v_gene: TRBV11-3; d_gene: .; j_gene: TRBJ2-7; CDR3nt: TGTGCCAGCAGCCCTCGGGGCTCCTACGAGCAGTACTTC; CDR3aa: CASSPRGSYEQYF
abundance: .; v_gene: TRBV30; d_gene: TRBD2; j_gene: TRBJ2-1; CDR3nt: TGTGCCTGGAGTGGGGGTGGGTGGACCGGGACTAGCAATGAGCAGTTCTTC; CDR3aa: CAWSGGGWTGTSNEQFF
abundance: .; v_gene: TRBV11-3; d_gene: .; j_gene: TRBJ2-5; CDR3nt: TGTGCCAGCAGCGACACAAGAGAGACCCAGTACTTC; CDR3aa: CASSDTRETQYF
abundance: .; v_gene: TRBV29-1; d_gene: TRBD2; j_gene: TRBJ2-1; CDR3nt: TGCAGCGGGGGACGGACTAGCGGGAGGTTAAGTGAGCAGTTCTTC; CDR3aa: CSGGRTSGRLSEQFF
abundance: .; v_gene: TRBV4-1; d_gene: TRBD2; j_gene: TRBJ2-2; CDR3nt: TGCGCCAGCAGCTATACTCAGACTAGCGTGTTCACCGGGGAGCTGTTTTTT; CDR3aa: CASSYTQTSVFTGELFF
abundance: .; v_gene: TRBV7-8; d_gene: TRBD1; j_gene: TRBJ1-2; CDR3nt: TGTGCCAGCAGCTCCCAACCGGGACAGGGGGTTTATGGCTACACCTTC; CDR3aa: CASSSQPGQGVYGYTF
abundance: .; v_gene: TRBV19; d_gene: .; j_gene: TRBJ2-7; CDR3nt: TGTGCCAGTAGTATAGGATTAGGGGGAAGCTACGAGCAGTACTTC; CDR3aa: CASSIGLGGSYEQYF
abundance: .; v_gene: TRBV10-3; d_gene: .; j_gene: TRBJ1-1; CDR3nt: TGTGCCATCAGTGAGATTATTGGGGGGGCGAACACTGAAGCTTTCTTT; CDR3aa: CAISEIIGGANTEAFF
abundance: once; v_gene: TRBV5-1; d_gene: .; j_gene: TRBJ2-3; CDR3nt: TGCGCCAGCAGCTTGAGTGGCGGAGATGGAGATACGCAGTATTTT; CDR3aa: CASSLSGGDGDTQYF
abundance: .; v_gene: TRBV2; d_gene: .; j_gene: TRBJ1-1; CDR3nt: TGTGCCAGCAGTGCGGAGAAGAACACTGAAGCTTTCTTT; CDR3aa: CASSAEKNTEAFF
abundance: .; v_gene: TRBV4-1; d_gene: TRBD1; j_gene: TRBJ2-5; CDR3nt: TGCGCCAGCAGCCAAGGGGACAGCCAAGAGACCCAGTACTTC; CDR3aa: CASSQGDSQETQYF
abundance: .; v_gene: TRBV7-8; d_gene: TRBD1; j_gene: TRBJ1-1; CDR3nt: TGTGCCAGCAGCCTGACAGGGGACACTGAAGCTTTCTTT; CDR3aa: CASSLTGDTEAFF
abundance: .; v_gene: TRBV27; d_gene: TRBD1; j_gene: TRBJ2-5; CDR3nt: TGTGCCAGCAGTTTATCGGACAGGGTGAGAGAGACCCAGTACTTC; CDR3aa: CASSLSDRVRETQYF
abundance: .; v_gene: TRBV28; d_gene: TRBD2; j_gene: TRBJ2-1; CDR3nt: TGTGCCAGCAGTTTAAGCGGGGTATACAATGAGCAGTTCTTC; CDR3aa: CASSLSGVYNEQFF
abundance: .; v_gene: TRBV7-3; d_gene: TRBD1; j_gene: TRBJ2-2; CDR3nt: TGTGCCAGCAGCGGCAGGACAGGCCACAACACCGGGGAGCTGTTTTTT; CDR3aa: CASSGRTGHNTGELFF
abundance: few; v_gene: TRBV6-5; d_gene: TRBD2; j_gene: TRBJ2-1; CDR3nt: TGTGCCAGCAAGAGGACTAGCGACTCCTACAATGAGCAGTTCTTC; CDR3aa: CASKRTSDSYNEQFF
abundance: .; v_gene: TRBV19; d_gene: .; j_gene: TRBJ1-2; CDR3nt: TGTGCCAGTACCCAGACTGACGTCAGCTATGGCTACACCTTC; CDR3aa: CASTQTDVSYGYTF
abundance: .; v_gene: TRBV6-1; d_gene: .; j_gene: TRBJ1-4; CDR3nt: TGTGCCAGCAGTGACAGGGGCTTGGTGGAGGAAAAACTGTTTTTT; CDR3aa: CASSDRGLVEEKLFF
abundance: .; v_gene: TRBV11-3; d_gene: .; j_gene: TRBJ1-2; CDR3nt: TGTGCCAGCAGCTCCCATAACGCCGGGGATGGCTACACCTTC; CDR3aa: CASSSHNAGDGYTF